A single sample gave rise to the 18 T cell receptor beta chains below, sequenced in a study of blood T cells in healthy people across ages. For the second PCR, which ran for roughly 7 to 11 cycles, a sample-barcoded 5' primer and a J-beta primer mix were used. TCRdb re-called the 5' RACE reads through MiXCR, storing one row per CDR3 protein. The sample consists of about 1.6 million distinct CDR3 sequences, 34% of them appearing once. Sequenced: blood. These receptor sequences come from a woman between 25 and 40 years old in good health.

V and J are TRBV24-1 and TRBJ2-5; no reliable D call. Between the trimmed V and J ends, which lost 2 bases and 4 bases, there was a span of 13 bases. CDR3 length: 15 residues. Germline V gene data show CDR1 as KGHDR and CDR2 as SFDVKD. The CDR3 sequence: CATSDSLGLGETQYF. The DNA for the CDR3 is TGTGCCACCAGTGATTCCCTCGGGCTAGGAGAGACCCAGTACTTC.

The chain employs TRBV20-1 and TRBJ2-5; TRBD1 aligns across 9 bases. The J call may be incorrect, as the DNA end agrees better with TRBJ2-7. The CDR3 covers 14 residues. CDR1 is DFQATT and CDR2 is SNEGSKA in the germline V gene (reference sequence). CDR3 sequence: CSAMRPGQGGEQYF. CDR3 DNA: TGCAGTGCAATGAGACCGGGACAGGGAGGCGAGCAGTACTTC.

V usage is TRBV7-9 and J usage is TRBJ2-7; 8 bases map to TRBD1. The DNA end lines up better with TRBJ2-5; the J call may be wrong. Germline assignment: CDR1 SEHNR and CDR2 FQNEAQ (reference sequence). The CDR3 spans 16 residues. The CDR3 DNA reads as TGTGCCAGCAGCTTAGCTTCCCCTTACAGGGGGGAGACCCAGTACTTC. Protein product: CASSLASPYRGETQYF.

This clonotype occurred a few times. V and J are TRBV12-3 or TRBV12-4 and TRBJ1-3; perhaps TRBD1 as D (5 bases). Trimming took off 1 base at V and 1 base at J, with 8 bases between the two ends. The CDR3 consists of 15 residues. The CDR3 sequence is CASSLGAGSGNTIYF. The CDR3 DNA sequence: TGTGCCAGCAGTTTAGGTGCAGGGTCTGGAAACACCATATATTTT.

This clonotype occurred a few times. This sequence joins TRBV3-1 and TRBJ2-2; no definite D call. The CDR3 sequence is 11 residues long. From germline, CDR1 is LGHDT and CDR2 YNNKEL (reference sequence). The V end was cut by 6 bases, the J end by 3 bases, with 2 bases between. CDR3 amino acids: CASRHTGELFF. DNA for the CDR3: TGTGCCAGCAGACACACCGGGGAGCTGTTTTTT.

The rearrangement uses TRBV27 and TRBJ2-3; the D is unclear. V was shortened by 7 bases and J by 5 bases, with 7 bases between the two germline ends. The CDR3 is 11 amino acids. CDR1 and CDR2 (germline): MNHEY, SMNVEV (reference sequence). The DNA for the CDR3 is TGTGCCAGCAAAGTAGGAGATACGCAGTATTTT. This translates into CASKVGDTQYF.

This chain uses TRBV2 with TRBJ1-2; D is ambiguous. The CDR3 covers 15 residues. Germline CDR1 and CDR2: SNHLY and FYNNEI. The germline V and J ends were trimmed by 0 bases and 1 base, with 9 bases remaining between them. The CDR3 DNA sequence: TGTGCCAGCAGTGAAGCGAATAGGTTTAACTATGGCTACACCTTC. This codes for CASSEANRFNYGYTF. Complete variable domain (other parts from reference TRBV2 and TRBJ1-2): EPEVTQTPSHQVTQMGQEVILRCVPISNHLYFYWYRQILGQKVEFLVSFYNNEISEKSEIFDDQFSVERPDGSNFTLKIRSTKLEDSAMYFCASSEANRFNYGYTFGSGTRLTVV.

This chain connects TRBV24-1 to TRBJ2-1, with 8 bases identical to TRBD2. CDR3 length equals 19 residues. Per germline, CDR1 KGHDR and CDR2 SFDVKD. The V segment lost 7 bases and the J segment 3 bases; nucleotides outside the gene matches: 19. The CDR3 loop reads CATSETELAAAYYYNEQFF. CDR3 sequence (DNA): TGTGCCACCAGCGAAACTGAACTAGCGGCGGCCTACTACTACAATGAGCAGTTCTTC.

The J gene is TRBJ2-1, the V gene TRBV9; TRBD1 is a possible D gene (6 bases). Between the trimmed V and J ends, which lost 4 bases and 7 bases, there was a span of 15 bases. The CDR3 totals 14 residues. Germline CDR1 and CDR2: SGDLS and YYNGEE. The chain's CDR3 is CASSPRTGTNEQFF. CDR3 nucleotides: TGTGCCAGCAGCCCCCGAACAGGGACAAATGAGCAGTTCTTC.

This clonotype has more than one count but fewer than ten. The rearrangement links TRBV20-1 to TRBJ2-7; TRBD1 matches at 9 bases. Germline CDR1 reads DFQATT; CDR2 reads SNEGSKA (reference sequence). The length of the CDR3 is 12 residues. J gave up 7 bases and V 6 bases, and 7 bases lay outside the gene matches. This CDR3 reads CSAKGQGREQYF. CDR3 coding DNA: TGCAGTGCCAAGGGACAGGGTCGAGAGCAGTACTTC.

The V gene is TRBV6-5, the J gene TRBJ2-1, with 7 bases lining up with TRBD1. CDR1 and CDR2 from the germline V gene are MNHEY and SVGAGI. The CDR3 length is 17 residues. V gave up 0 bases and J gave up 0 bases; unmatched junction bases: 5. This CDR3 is CASSYSTPGGSYNEQFF. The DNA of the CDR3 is TGTGCCAGCAGTTACTCTACCCCAGGGGGCTCCTACAATGAGCAGTTCTTC.

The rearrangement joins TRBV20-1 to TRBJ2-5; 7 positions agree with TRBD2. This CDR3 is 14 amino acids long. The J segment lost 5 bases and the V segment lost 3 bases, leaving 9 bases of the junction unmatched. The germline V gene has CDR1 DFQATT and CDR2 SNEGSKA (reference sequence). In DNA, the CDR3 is TGCAGTGCTAGGGGGGGGGTTCGGCGGGAGACCCAGTACTTC. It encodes CSARGGVRRETQYF.

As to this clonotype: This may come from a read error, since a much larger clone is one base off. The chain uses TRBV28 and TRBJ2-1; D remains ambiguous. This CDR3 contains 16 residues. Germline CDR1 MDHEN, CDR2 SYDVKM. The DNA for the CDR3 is TGTGCCGGCAGTCAAACCTCAGAAGGAACCTACAATGAGCAGTTCTTC. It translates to CAGSQTSEGTYNEQFF.

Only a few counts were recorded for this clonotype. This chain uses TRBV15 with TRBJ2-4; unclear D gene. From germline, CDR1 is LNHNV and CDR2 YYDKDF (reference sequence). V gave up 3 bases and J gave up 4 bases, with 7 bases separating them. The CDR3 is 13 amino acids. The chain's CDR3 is CATSRVPKNIQYF. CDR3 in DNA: TGTGCCACCAGCAGGGTTCCGAAAAACATTCAGTACTTC.

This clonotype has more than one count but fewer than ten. The CDR3 DNA reads as TGTGCCAGCAGTAATTGGGACCTAGGGGAGACCCAGTACTTC. Its translation: CASSNWDLGETQYF. The V and J genes are TRBV27 and TRBJ2-5; the D call may be TRBD1 or TRBD2 (5 bases each). V gave up 5 bases and J gave up 5 bases, with 15 bases separating them. CDR1 and CDR2 (germline): MNHEY, SMNVEV (reference sequence). The CDR3 spans 14 residues.

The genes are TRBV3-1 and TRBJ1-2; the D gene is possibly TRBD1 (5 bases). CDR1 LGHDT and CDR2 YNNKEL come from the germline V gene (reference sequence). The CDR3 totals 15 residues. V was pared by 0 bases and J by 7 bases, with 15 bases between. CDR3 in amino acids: CASSQEGGRTIGYTF. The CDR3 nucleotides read TGTGCCAGCAGCCAAGAGGGAGGACGGACAATTGGCTACACCTTC.

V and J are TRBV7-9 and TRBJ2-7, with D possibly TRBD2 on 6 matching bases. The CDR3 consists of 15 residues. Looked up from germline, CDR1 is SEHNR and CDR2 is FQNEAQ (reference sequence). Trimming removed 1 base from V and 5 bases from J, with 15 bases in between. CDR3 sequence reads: CASSLGRGPPHEQYF. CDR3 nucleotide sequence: TGTGCCAGCAGCTTAGGGCGGGGACCCCCCCACGAGCAGTACTTC.

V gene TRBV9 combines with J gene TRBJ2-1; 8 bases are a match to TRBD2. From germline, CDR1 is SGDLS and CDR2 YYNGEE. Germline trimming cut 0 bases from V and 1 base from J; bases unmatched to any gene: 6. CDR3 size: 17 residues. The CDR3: CASSVAQAGESYNEQFF. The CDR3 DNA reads TGTGCCAGCAGCGTAGCTCAAGCGGGAGAGTCCTACAATGAGCAGTTCTTC. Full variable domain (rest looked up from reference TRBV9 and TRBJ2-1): DSGVTQTPKHLITATGQRVTLRCSPRSGDLSVYWYQQSLDQGLQFLIQYYNGEERAKGNILERFSAQQFPDLHSELNLSSLELGDSALYFCASSVAQAGESYNEQFFGPGTRLTVL.